The 31 T cell receptor beta chains below all came from one sample that was sequenced in a study of T-cell reconstitution after alpha-beta-depleted transplantation in children. Preparation of the TCRbeta library involved a method that used unique molecular identifiers. TCRdb re-analysed the PCR reads in MiXCR, keeping a single row per CDR3 protein. The sample lists under 450,000 distinct CDR3 sequences; roughly 14% were seen once. The sequencing used PBMCs, collected from the stem cell graft. The receptors here all came from a human donor who donated a stem cell graft to a child with Fanconi anemia.

This clonotype was detected a few times. The V and J genes are TRBV20-1 and TRBJ2-1; D may be TRBD1 or TRBD2 (5 bases each). V was cut by 5 bases and J by 9 bases, with 17 bases left in between. Germline loops: CDR1 DFQATT, CDR2 SNEGSKA (reference sequence). The CDR3 runs 13 residues. CDR3 in DNA: TGCAGTGCTTTTCCACCTGGGGGAGCTGAGCAGTTCTTC. Amino acids: CSAFPPGGAEQFF.

This clonotype was seen ten or more times. The CDR3 coding sequence is TGTGCCAGCAGCAGGACAGGTCAGGGTGAGCAGTTCTTC. Translation: CASSRTGQGEQFF. The genes are TRBV7-2 and TRBJ2-1, with 7 bases matching TRBD1. The CDR3 sequence is 13 residues long. Germline CDR1 and CDR2: SGHTA and FQGNSA. Unmatched junction bases numbered 7, after V lost 5 bases and J lost 9 bases.

This clonotype was counted ten times or more. This chain joins TRBV10-3 and TRBJ1-1; the D gene is possibly TRBD1 (5 bases). CDR3 length: 13 residues. CDR1 ENHRY and CDR2 SYGVKD come from the germline V gene. V shed 8 bases and J shed 4 bases, with 14 bases lying between them. The CDR3 spells CAIGAGKGTEAFF. The CDR3 region has the DNA TGTGCCATCGGAGCAGGGAAGGGCACTGAAGCTTTCTTT.

The chain couples TRBV19 to TRBJ1-1, with D tentatively TRBD1 (6 bases). The CDR3 totals 13 residues. Trimming took 7 bases from V and 3 from J, leaving 12 bases between them. Germline V gene sequence: CDR1 LNHDA, CDR2 SQIVND (reference sequence). The CDR3 DNA is TGTGCCAGTAACCCAAGGGGGGACACTGAAGCTTTCTTT. Protein product: CASNPRGDTEAFF.

In this sample, this clonotype turned up a few times. CDR3 bases: TGTGCCAGCAGTTTACGCGGGGGCCTTACCTACGAGCAGTACTTC. Translated, it gives CASSLRGGLTYEQYF. This chain uses TRBV27 with TRBJ2-7, with D possibly matching TRBD2 (7 bases). This CDR3 contains 15 residues. V was cut by 2 bases and J by 2 bases, with 13 bases left in between. The germline V gene encodes CDR1 MNHEY and CDR2 SMNVEV (reference sequence).

A few counts support this clonotype. This chain links TRBV7-9 with TRBJ1-6; 8 bases line up with TRBD1. Per the germline V gene, CDR1 is SEHNR and CDR2 is FQNEAQ (reference sequence). This CDR3 comprises 13 residues. Trimming cost V 3 bases and J 13 bases; bases outside gene matches: 5. The CDR3 spells CASSLTQGGPLHF. The CDR3 DNA follows: TGTGCCAGCAGCTTGACACAGGGGGGTCCCCTCCACTTT.

The rearrangement links TRBV20-1 to TRBJ1-1; tentative D call: TRBD1 (5 bases). This CDR3 has 17 residues. Germline V gene lookup returns CDR1 DFQATT and CDR2 SNEGSKA (reference sequence). The V end was cut by 1 base, the J end by 2 bases, with 20 bases between. The chain's CDR3 is CSARVLPGGGGNTEAFF. For the CDR3, the DNA is TGCAGTGCTAGAGTCCTCCCCGGCGGGGGGGGAAACACTGAAGCTTTCTTT.

The rearrangement links TRBV28 to TRBJ1-2; D possibly corresponds to TRBD1 (6 bases). Germline V lookup: CDR1 MDHEN, CDR2 SYDVKM. The CDR3 has 15 amino acids. Trimming cost V 5 bases and J 3 bases, with 16 bases left between them. CDR3 amino acids: CASSLRGATDYGYTF. CDR3 bases: TGTGCCAGCAGTCTACGGGGGGCTACCGACTATGGCTACACCTTC.

This clonotype turned up a few times. This sequence joins TRBV9 and TRBJ2-3, with 8 nucleotides matching TRBD2. The CDR3 has 18 amino acids. In germline, CDR1 is SGDLS, CDR2 YYNGEE. J was trimmed by 0 bases and V by 3 bases; bases with no gene match: 12. CDR3: CASSAGASGRTSTDTQYF. CDR3 in DNA: TGTGCCAGCAGCGCCGGGGCTAGCGGGCGAACTAGCACAGATACGCAGTATTTT.

The rearrangement links TRBV5-1 to TRBJ1-1, with D possibly being TRBD1 (5 bases). Germline-derived CDR1 and CDR2 are SGHRS and YFSETQ. The V end was cut by 5 bases, the J end by 0 bases, with 11 bases between. This CDR3 spans 14 amino acids. The chain's CDR3 is CASRPGHMNTEAFF. Here the CDR3 DNA reads TGCGCCAGCAGACCCGGACACATGAACACTGAAGCTTTCTTT. The variable domain in full, with the rest retrieved from reference TRBV5-1 and TRBJ1-1, is KAGVTQTPRYLIKTRGQQVTLSCSPISGHRSVSWYQQTPGQGLQFLFEYFSETQRNKGNFPGRFSGRQFSNSRSEMNVSTLELGDSALYLCASRPGHMNTEAFFGQGTRLTVV.

V and J are TRBV15 and TRBJ1-4; TRBD1 is a possible D gene (5 bases). Germline V gives CDR1 LNHNV, CDR2 YYDKDF (reference sequence). CDR3 size: 15 residues. V lost 1 base to trimming and J lost 4 bases, with 10 bases between them. CDR3 region: CATSRGRDYNEKLFF. CDR3 DNA sequence: TGTGCCACCAGCAGAGGAAGGGACTATAATGAAAAACTGTTTTTT.

The rearrangement joins TRBV5-1 to TRBJ2-1; 7 bases line up with TRBD1. The germline CDR1 and CDR2 sequences are SGHRS and YFSETQ. V lost 0 bases and J lost 4; bases outside the gene matches: 1. The CDR3 is 14 residues long. Here the CDR3 reads CASSLEGQYNEQFF. Written as DNA, the CDR3 is TGCGCCAGCAGCTTGGAGGGACAGTACAATGAGCAGTTCTTC.

This clonotype was seen repeatedly, ten times or more. V and J are TRBV5-1 and TRBJ2-3; 16 bases match TRBD2. This CDR3 has 19 residues. Trimming cost V 4 bases and J 0 bases; bases outside gene matches: 8. CDR1 and CDR2 (germline): SGHRS, YFSETQ. The CDR3, as DNA: TGCGCCAGCAGCCTGGGACTAGCGGGGGGGCCTACTAGCACAGATACGCAGTATTTT. Amino acid sequence: CASSLGLAGGPTSTDTQYF.

In this sample, this clonotype turned up many times. The chain uses TRBV6-1 and TRBJ1-1; no clear D. The V end was cut by 6 bases, the J end by 9 bases, with 20 bases between. This CDR3 comprises 14 residues. CDR1 is MNHNS, CDR2 SASEGT, per germline. CDR3 sequence (DNA): TGTGCCAGCAGAACCTCGGGAGGCGATGGTAAAGCTTTCTTT. Encoded protein: CASRTSGGDGKAFF.

This sequence joins TRBV20-1 and TRBJ2-2, with D uncertain. The CDR3 is made up of 18 amino acids. Germline V gene data show CDR1 as DFQATT and CDR2 as SNEGSKA (reference sequence). The V end was cut by 0 bases, the J end by 0 bases, with 17 bases between. The CDR3 spells CSARDFLGRNANTGELFF. In DNA form, the CDR3 reads TGCAGTGCTAGAGATTTCCTTGGACGGAACGCGAACACCGGGGAGCTGTTTTTT.

Only a few counts were recorded for this clonotype. The CDR3 here is CASKLAAGNTGELFF. In DNA, the CDR3 is TGTGCCAGCAAACTCGCCGCGGGGAACACCGGGGAGCTGTTTTTT. The V and J genes are TRBV6-1 and TRBJ2-2, with D possibly TRBD2 on 5 matching bases. V was cut by 7 bases and J by 1 base, with 13 bases left in between. CDR1 MNHNS and CDR2 SASEGT come from the germline V gene. The CDR3 sequence is 15 residues long.

The chain joins TRBV7-2 to TRBJ2-7; no definite D call. Trimming shortened V by 3 bases and J by 2 bases, and 5 bases separated the two germline ends. Germline V gene sequence: CDR1 SGHTA, CDR2 FQGNSA. This CDR3 comprises 12 residues. The CDR3 loop reads CASSFRPYEQYF. The CDR3 DNA reads as TGTGCCAGCAGCTTCCGCCCCTACGAGCAGTACTTC.

CDR3 DNA: TGTGCCAGCAGTCTCGGCCCGTACGACTCACTGGAACCCGAGCAGTACTTC. Encoded protein: CASSLGPYDSLEPEQYF. The V gene is TRBV5-5, the J gene TRBJ2-7; D ambiguous. V shed 5 bases and J shed 6 bases, with 27 bases lying between them. The germline V gene has CDR1 SGHKS and CDR2 YYEKEE (reference sequence). This CDR3 is 17 amino acids long.

The gene calls are TRBV5-8 and TRBJ2-5, with unresolved D. V lost 2 bases and J lost 5, with 13 bases in between. CDR1 SGHTS and CDR2 YDEGEE come from the germline V gene. The CDR3 extends over 14 amino acids. CDR3 sequence: CASSLRGVGETQYF. DNA of the CDR3: TGTGCCAGCAGCTTACGTGGGGTTGGGGAGACCCAGTACTTC.

This clonotype was detected a few times. This chain connects TRBV20-1 to TRBJ1-1, with TRBD1 matching over 11 bases. The V gene's germline CDR1 is DFQATT and CDR2 SNEGSKA (reference sequence). The V gene end was trimmed by 4 bases and the J gene end by 4 bases; junction bases not matched to a gene: 11. This CDR3 is 16 amino acids long. CDR3 amino acids: CSAKDSDRGRGTEAFF. CDR3 DNA sequence: TGCAGTGCTAAGGATTCGGACAGGGGGCGGGGCACTGAAGCTTTCTTT.

The chain has TRBV20-1 and TRBJ2-1, with TRBD2 matching over 12 bases. Per germline, CDR1 DFQATT and CDR2 SNEGSKA (reference sequence). CDR3 length: 15 amino acids. In DNA form, the CDR3 reads TGCAGCCCACTAGCGGGGGGTAGGGCCTACAATGAGCAGTTCTTC. Amino acids: CSPLAGGRAYNEQFF.

The table lists this clonotype with a few counts. The chain joins TRBV20-1 to TRBJ2-5; D may match TRBD1 or TRBD2 (5 bases each). This CDR3 has 12 amino acids. From germline, CDR1 is DFQATT and CDR2 SNEGSKA (reference sequence). The CDR3 region is CSVMGRGETQYF. As DNA, the CDR3 is TGCAGCGTCATGGGGCGAGGGGAGACCCAGTACTTC.

The chain couples TRBV10-2 to TRBJ2-1; TRBD1 agrees at 7 bases. Trimming took 4 bases from V and 4 from J; bases not matched to a gene: 7. This CDR3 region has 15 residues. The germline CDR1 and CDR2 sequences are WSHSY and SAAADI. The CDR3 protein is CASSVQGQLYNEQFF. The CDR3 DNA follows: TGCGCCAGCAGTGTTCAGGGACAGTTATACAATGAGCAGTTCTTC.

A few counts support this clonotype. The J gene is TRBJ2-3, the V gene TRBV29-1; 7 bases are a match to TRBD1. The CDR3 has 15 residues. Germline V lookup: CDR1 SQVTM, CDR2 ANQGSEA. After removal of 0 bases from V and 4 bases from J, the junction contained 7 bases not matched to a gene. The CDR3 coding sequence is TGCAGCGTTGAAGACAACAGGGGTCTATCAGATACGCAGTATTTT. Translated, it gives CSVEDNRGLSDTQYF.

This clonotype was observed a few times. The V call is TRBV28, the J call TRBJ1-5; 7 nucleotides align to TRBD1. The germline V gene has CDR1 MDHEN and CDR2 SYDVKM. The length of the CDR3 is 16 residues. Trimming at V came to 3 bases and at J to 7 bases, leaving 12 bases not matched to a gene. The DNA for the CDR3 is TGTGCCAGCAGTTTGGGGGGCAGGGGGGGGAGACAGCCCCAGCATTTT. Translation gives CASSLGGRGGRQPQHF.

This clonotype was detected only a few times. The chain couples TRBV9 to TRBJ1-2; D call uncertain. The CDR3 runs to 13 residues. The V gene lost 0 bases and the J gene lost 6 bases, with 9 bases spanning the gap. In germline, CDR1 is SGDLS, CDR2 YYNGEE. CDR3 in DNA: TGTGCCAGCAGCGTAGAAGGGAGTCATGGCTACACCTTC. Translation: CASSVEGSHGYTF.

This clonotype was counted between two and nine times. The chain employs TRBV5-1 and TRBJ1-1, with D unresolved. This CDR3 region has 15 residues. Germline lookup yields CDR1 SGHRS and CDR2 YFSETQ. The V end lost 1 base, the J end lost 1 base, and 11 bases lay between the germline ends. CDR3 residues: CASSLMGEPNTEAFF. CDR3 DNA: TGCGCCAGCAGCTTGATGGGAGAACCGAACACTGAAGCTTTCTTT.

The chain is built from TRBV10-3 and TRBJ2-1, with D perhaps assigned TRBD1 or TRBD2 (6 bases each). Per germline, CDR1 ENHRY and CDR2 SYGVKD. The CDR3 has 15 amino acids. V was trimmed by 4 bases and J by 8 bases, leaving 18 bases between them. Written as DNA, the CDR3 is TGTGCCATCAGTGTGGGGGGAGGTAAGGGGGATGAGCAGTTCTTC. Its translation: CAISVGGGKGDEQFF.

This clonotype was observed a few times. The chain has TRBV20-1 and TRBJ2-7; a weak D match, TRBD1 (6 bases). The CDR3 is made up of 13 amino acids. The V and J ends lost 5 bases and 0 bases respectively, with 11 bases between them. Germline V gene lookup returns CDR1 DFQATT and CDR2 SNEGSKA (reference sequence). The CDR3: CSAGTLNSYEQYF. In DNA form, the CDR3 reads TGCAGTGCTGGGACACTCAACTCCTACGAGCAGTACTTC.

This clonotype was counted only a few times. The rearrangement links TRBV5-4 to TRBJ2-7; D is ambiguous. The ends were cut back, 0 bases at V and 5 bases at J, with 9 bases in the middle. Germline V gives CDR1 SGHNT, CDR2 YYREEE (reference sequence). The CDR3 totals 13 residues. The CDR3, as DNA: TGTGCCAGCAGCTTGGTAGGGTTGGACGAGCAGTACGTC. Translation gives CASSLVGLDEQYV.

There are a few counts of this clonotype. The V and J genes are TRBV7-9 and TRBJ1-3; unclear D gene. From germline, CDR1 is SEHNR and CDR2 FQNEAQ (reference sequence). This CDR3 spans 15 amino acids. V was clipped by 5 bases and J by 1 base, with 12 bases between them. The CDR3 DNA reads TGTGCCAGCAGCCAACTCGGTGGGTCTGGAAACACCATATATTTT. Translating gives CASSQLGGSGNTIYF.